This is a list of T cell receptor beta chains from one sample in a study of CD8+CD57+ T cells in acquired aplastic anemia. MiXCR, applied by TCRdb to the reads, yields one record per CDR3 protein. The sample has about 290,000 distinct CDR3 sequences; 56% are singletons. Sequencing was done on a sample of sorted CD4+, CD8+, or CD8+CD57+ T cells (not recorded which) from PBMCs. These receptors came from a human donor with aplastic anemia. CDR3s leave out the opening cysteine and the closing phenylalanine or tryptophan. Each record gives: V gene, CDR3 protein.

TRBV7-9	ASSFEGAGETQY
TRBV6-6	ATEGETQY
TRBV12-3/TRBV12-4	ASSPRQVGGELF
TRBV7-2	ASSQDSYEQY
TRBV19	ASSDSPNSPLH
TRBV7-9	ASSRTSGTGGADTQY
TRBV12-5	ASGLVMGTLTEQY
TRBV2	ASSEGGGYNEQF
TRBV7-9	ASSPSGLYEQY
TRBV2	ASSADAGTRGDTQY
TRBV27	ASNTNRDNEQF
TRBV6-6	ASSYRDSRYEQY
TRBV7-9	ASSFGGVTYNEQF
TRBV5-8	ASSARQVNYGYT
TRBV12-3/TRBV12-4	ASSEGRANYGYT
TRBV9	ASSDGRDSTYEQY
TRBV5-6	ASTRGYARETQY
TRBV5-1	ASSLGGTKFGDEQF
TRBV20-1	SARRTSGDNEQF
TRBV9	ASSVAGARNTEAF
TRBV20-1	SAPGRGEDTQY
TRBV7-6	ASSFSPGQGGLEQY
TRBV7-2	ASSFRSSAFQETQY
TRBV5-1	ASSSSLAGGRTGELF
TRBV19	ASSTTGAGYEQY
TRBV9	ASSVVPDSYEQY
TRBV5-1	ASSLDRGDSPLH
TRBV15	ATGGNTDTQY
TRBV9	ASSPRQGRGELF
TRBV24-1	ATESAGVEETQY
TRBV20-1	SADGKSEAF
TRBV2	ASSDWEDTEAF
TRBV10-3	ATNRDRGPSSYEQY
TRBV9	ASGDEQY
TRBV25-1	ASIGGWDTEAF
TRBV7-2	ASSRTNLAYHSYEQY
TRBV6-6	ASSVLAGSPGGETQY
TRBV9	ASSVAGTGATDTQY
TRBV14	ASSQAGTDTQY
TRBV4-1	ASSQAGPGQGNTEAF
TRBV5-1	ASSLLGQGSGGYT
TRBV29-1	SVAPGPEQF
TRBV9	ASSVGGTSGGNEQF
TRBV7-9	ASSLGHSWDSRSITEAF
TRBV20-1	SAREAGGLNQPQH
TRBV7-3	ASGEPTDTQY
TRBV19	ASSITRGMRAF